This T cell receptor (beta chain) appears in the sequencing data of a study of human T cells and chemical hapten exposure. About the study: Donors were sensitized with 2% DPC on the upper inner arm. Patients got weekly scalp diphenylcyclopropenone doses over the approximately 24-week study.

Time point indicated: patch test 2, 6 weeks after DPC sensitization. As to treatment: therapeutic diphenylcyclopropenone sensitization with weekly scalp DPC. Study-wide results and limits: Versus controls, expanded TCRs had significantly more large CDR3 similarity clusters. Donors, who had alopecia, may show an immune response that differs from healthy people's.

TCRdb re-analysed the RACE reads in MiXCR, keeping a single row per CDR3 protein. Here the sample spans some 81,000 distinct CDR3 sequences, roughly 12% being singletons. Germline V gene sequence: CDR1 MGHRA, CDR2 YSYEKL. This CDR3 is built from 15 residues. The table lists this clonotype with a few counts. No antigen is known for it. A junction boundary mismatches the germline segment, possibly from a read error. The chain employs TRBV4-1 and TRBJ2-7; 10 nucleotides line up with TRBD1. This TCR came from a man between 18 and 29 years old with alopecia areata. Some clones in this sample may be carry-over from other donors' samples. The source was whole blood, collected in connection with sensitization to the hapten diphenylcyclopropenone (DPC). CDR3 sequence reads: CASSQDGDRGARGNF. The CDR3 bases are TGCGCCAGCAGCCAAGATGGGGACAGGGGCGCCCGGGGGAACTTC.